This entry lists 30 T cell receptor beta chains sequenced from one sample in a study of CD4 T cells in relation to SARS-CoV-2 and coronaviruses. Libraries were prepared by immunoSEQ multiplex PCR; TCRdb keeps only in-frame clonotypes and omits some of them. The sample comprises under 90,000 clones, approximately 95% of which are singletons, and around 0.21% rests with the top ten. CD4+ T cells from unexposed donors were obtained before the COVID-19 pandemic (2011-2018). The sample comprised naive CD4+ T cells from PBMCs. The sample's subset: naive CD4+ T cells isolated by negative enrichment. All receptors derive from a human donor in good health.

The chain couples TRBV5-1 to TRBJ2-1; 11 bases agree with TRBD1. V gave up 2 bases and J gave up 8 bases; unmatched junction bases: 6. Per the germline V gene, CDR1 is SGHRS and CDR2 is YFSETQ. This CDR3 spans 15 amino acids. The CDR3 nucleotides are TGCGCCAGCAGCTTAGGACAGGGGGCGATGTATGAGCAGTTCTTC. This translates into CASSLGQGAMYEQFF.

The rearrangement links TRBV5-1 to TRBJ2-2, with D hard to call. The CDR3 contains 13 residues. Germline-derived CDR1 and CDR2 are SGHRS and YFSETQ. V dropped 3 bases and J dropped 4 bases, with 7 bases sitting between them. The CDR3 sequence is CASSSGVTGELFF. The CDR3, as DNA: TGCGCCAGCAGCTCAGGAGTCACCGGGGAGCTGTTTTTT.

V and J are TRBV28 and TRBJ2-1; D is tentatively TRBD1 or TRBD2 (5 bases each). The CDR3 is 17 amino acids. The V end was cut by 5 bases, the J end by 1 base, with 18 bases between. CDR1 is MDHEN and CDR2 is SYDVKM in the germline V gene. CDR3 residues: CASSNPSGASSYNEQFF. CDR3 coding DNA: TGTGCCAGCAGTAACCCATCCGGGGCCTCGTCCTACAATGAGCAGTTCTTC.

The rearrangement joins TRBV2 to TRBJ2-5, with 11 nucleotides matching TRBD2. The V segment lost 6 bases and the J segment 4 bases; nucleotides outside the gene matches: 1. Germline loops: CDR1 SNHLY, CDR2 FYNNEI. This CDR3 has 13 residues. The CDR3, as DNA: TGTGCCAGCAGAGGACTAGCGGGAGAGACCCAGTACTTC. It is translated as CASRGLAGETQYF.

V is TRBV28 and J is TRBJ1-1, with TRBD1 matching over 7 bases. Germline values: CDR1 MDHEN, CDR2 SYDVKM. The CDR3 extends over 13 amino acids. Trimming removed 4 bases from V and 4 bases from J; junction bases left unmatched: 3. CDR3 DNA sequence: TGTGCCAGCAGTTCCACAGGGGCCACTGAAGCTTTCTTT. It specifies CASSSTGATEAFF.

The rearrangement joins TRBV9 to TRBJ2-5; 10 nucleotides line up with TRBD2. Per germline, CDR1 SGDLS and CDR2 YYNGEE. The CDR3 is 16 residues long. V lost 4 bases to trimming and J lost 0 bases; unmatched junction nucleotides: 6. The CDR3 nucleotides read TGTGCCAGCAGCCCTCGAGCGGGGGGGAACCAAGAGACCCAGTACTTC. Residues: CASSPRAGGNQETQYF.

V usage is TRBV29-1 and J usage is TRBJ1-2; D gene unclear. CDR3 size: 11 residues. Germline assignment: CDR1 SQVTM and CDR2 ANQGSEA. V was pared by 8 bases and J by 8 bases, with 15 bases between. CDR3 protein: CSLSYMGGYTF. In nucleotides, the CDR3 is TGCAGCCTTAGTTATATGGGCGGCTACACCTTC.

The table lists this clone with a few counts. The chain joins TRBV2 to TRBJ2-1; D is perhaps TRBD1 (6 bases). This CDR3 has 13 amino acids. The germline gives CDR1 SNHLY, CDR2 FYNNEI. V lost 6 bases and J 7 bases, leaving 13 bases between the germline ends. CDR3 loop: CASRQGILNEQFF. For the CDR3, the DNA is TGTGCCAGCAGACAGGGCATCTTGAATGAGCAGTTCTTC.

This clone has just one count. This sequence joins TRBV4-1 and TRBJ1-3, with 10 bases lining up with TRBD1. Germline values: CDR1 MGHRA, CDR2 YSYEKL. The CDR3 runs to 17 residues. V shed 0 bases, J shed 5 bases, and the junction held 7 bases outside the gene matches. CDR3 region: CASSQDRVGQGRNTIYF. The CDR3, as DNA: TGCGCCAGCAGCCAAGATCGAGTGGGACAGGGGAGAAACACCATATATTTT.

The chain is built from TRBV30 and TRBJ2-7, with TRBD1 identical over 10 bases. Per the germline V gene, CDR1 is GTSNPN and CDR2 is SVGIG (reference sequence). This CDR3 comprises 16 residues. Trimming cost V 3 bases and J 1 base; bases outside gene matches: 9. The chain's CDR3 is CAWSQIGTGESYEQYF. The DNA for the CDR3 is TGTGCCTGGAGCCAAATCGGGACAGGGGAGTCCTACGAGCAGTACTTC.

This chain links TRBV28 with TRBJ2-7; unclear D gene. Germline CDR1 reads MDHEN; CDR2 reads SYDVKM. V was shortened by 4 bases and J by 2 bases, with 6 bases between the two germline ends. This CDR3 has 12 amino acids. The CDR3 here is CASSSRAYEQYF. In DNA form, the CDR3 reads TGTGCCAGCAGTTCCCGAGCCTACGAGCAGTACTTC.

The J gene is TRBJ2-5, the V gene TRBV7-2; D not certain. From germline, CDR1 is SGHTA and CDR2 FQGNSA. V dropped 2 bases and J dropped 5 bases, with 15 bases sitting between them. The CDR3 spans 15 residues. The CDR3 DNA is TGTGCCAGCAGCTTAAGACCGGGCTTCAGGGAGACCCAGTACTTC. Translation: CASSLRPGFRETQYF. The full variable domain, rest sourced from reference TRBV7-2 and TRBJ2-5, is GAGVSQSPSNKVTEKGKDVELRCDPISGHTALYWYRQSLGQGLEFLIYFQGNSAPDKSGLPSDRFSAERTGGSVSTLTIQRTQQEDSAVYLCASSLRPGFRETQYFGPGTRLLVL.

The chain carries TRBV18 and TRBJ1-3; D remains unclear. V was cut by 3 bases and J by 3 bases, with 15 bases left in between. Germline loops: CDR1 KGHSH, CDR2 LQKENI. The CDR3 covers 16 residues. CDR3: CASSPAEGVFGNTIYF. Here the CDR3 DNA reads TGTGCCAGCTCACCGGCTGAGGGAGTATTTGGAAACACCATATATTTT. Drawing the rest from reference TRBV18 and TRBJ1-3, the complete variable domain is NAGVMQNPRHLVRRRGQEARLRCSPMKGHSHVYWYRQLPEEGLKFMVYLQKENIIDESGMPKERFSAEFPKEGPSILRIQQVVRGDSAAYFCASSPAEGVFGNTIYFGEGSWLTVV.

The chain combines TRBV6-2 or TRBV6-3 with TRBJ2-2; D perhaps matches TRBD2 (6 bases). The CDR3 consists of 15 residues. Per the germline V gene, CDR1 is MNHEY and CDR2 is SVGEGT. The V gene lost 4 bases and the J gene lost 3 bases, with 12 bases spanning the gap. In DNA form, the CDR3 reads TGTGCCAGCAGTTCGCTCAGGGACTACACCGGGGAGCTGTTTTTT. It specifies CASSSLRDYTGELFF.

The rearrangement links TRBV29-1 to TRBJ2-5, with D possibly being TRBD1 (8 bases). Germline CDR1 and CDR2: SQVTM and ANQGSEA. This CDR3 region has 14 residues. V dropped 0 bases and J dropped 4 bases, with 12 bases sitting between them. The CDR3 region has the DNA TGCAGCGTTGAAGATACAGGGGGGGGAGAGACCCAGTACTTC. This sequence encodes CSVEDTGGGETQYF.

A few counts support this clone. The chain links TRBV7-9 to TRBJ1-6; the D gene is possibly TRBD1 (6 bases). The CDR3 sequence is 14 residues long. The V end lost 3 bases, the J end lost 7 bases, and 10 bases lay between the germline ends. The V gene's germline CDR1 is SEHNR and CDR2 FQNEAQ (reference sequence). CDR3 DNA: TGTGCCAGCAGCTTGTTTCAGGGGAATTCACCCCTCCACTTT. This codes for CASSLFQGNSPLHF.

The chain links TRBV7-2 to TRBJ1-1, with 7 bases fitting TRBD1. The CDR3 totals 15 residues. Germline assignment: CDR1 SGHTA and CDR2 FQGNSA. The V gene end was trimmed by 3 bases and the J gene end by 7 bases; junction bases not matched to a gene: 11. The CDR3 DNA reads TGTGCCAGCAGCTTTCCGGGACAGCACAAAATTGAAGCTTTCTTT. Protein sequence: CASSFPGQHKIEAFF. Full variable domain (remainder filled in from reference TRBV7-2 and TRBJ1-1): GAGVSQSPSNKVTEKGKDVELRCDPISGHTALYWYRQSLGQGLEFLIYFQGNSAPDKSGLPSDRFSAERTGGSVSTLTIQRTQQEDSAVYLCASSFPGQHKIEAFFGQGTRLTVV.

The chain uses TRBV5-1 and TRBJ1-4; D possibly corresponds to TRBD1 (5 bases). The CDR3 is 16 residues long. In germline, CDR1 is SGHRS, CDR2 YFSETQ. The V end was cut by 5 bases, the J end by 0 bases, with 14 bases between. CDR3 DNA: TGCGCCAGCAGTCGGGGGGAGTTTGCAACTAATGAAAAACTGTTTTTT. Translation: CASSRGEFATNEKLFF.

This clone was picked up one time. V and J are TRBV10-3 and TRBJ1-2; D perhaps matches TRBD1 (5 bases). Per germline, CDR1 ENHRY and CDR2 SYGVKD. The CDR3 extends over 15 amino acids. V gave up 0 bases and J gave up 5 bases, with 13 bases separating them. CDR3 DNA: TGTGCCATCAGTGAGTCGGAGGGGATCGGGTATGGCTACACCTTC. It encodes CAISESEGIGYGYTF.

The V and J genes are TRBV5-1 and TRBJ1-2, with 8 bases that match TRBD1. The germline V gene encodes CDR1 SGHRS and CDR2 YFSETQ. The V segment lost 4 bases and the J segment 4 bases; nucleotides outside the gene matches: 9. This CDR3 region has 15 residues. Here the CDR3 reads CASSLGTGDVYGYTF. The CDR3 nucleotides are TGCGCCAGCAGCCTGGGGACAGGAGATGTCTATGGCTACACCTTC.

This clone showed up just a few times. The chain is built from TRBV7-3 and TRBJ1-3; D remains ambiguous. The CDR3 runs 14 residues. The germline V gene has CDR1 SGHTA and CDR2 FQGTGA. V was trimmed by 2 bases and J by 3 bases, leaving 8 bases between them. DNA for the CDR3: TGTGCCAGCAGCTTAGGGCCAGGTGGAAACACCATATATTTT. Encoded protein: CASSLGPGGNTIYF.

V usage is TRBV19 and J usage is TRBJ2-7; 12 nucleotides line up with TRBD2. In germline, CDR1 is LNHDA, CDR2 SQIVND (reference sequence). V shed 6 bases, J shed 2 bases, and the junction held 2 bases outside the gene matches. The CDR3 has 14 residues. DNA for the CDR3: TGTGCCAGTAGCGGACTAGCGGGACCCTACGAGCAGTACTTC. This gives the protein CASSGLAGPYEQYF.

V gene TRBV5-1 combines with J gene TRBJ2-7; D uncertain. Germline assignment: CDR1 SGHRS and CDR2 YFSETQ. V shed 0 bases and J shed 0 bases, with 13 bases lying between them. The CDR3 has 16 amino acids. The CDR3 protein is CASSLVTGRSSYEQYF. The CDR3 nucleotides are TGCGCCAGCAGCTTGGTGACGGGTAGGAGCTCCTACGAGCAGTACTTC. Full variable domain (rest looked up from reference TRBV5-1 and TRBJ2-7): KAGVTQTPRYLIKTRGQQVTLSCSPISGHRSVSWYQQTPGQGLQFLFEYFSETQRNKGNFPGRFSGRQFSNSRSEMNVSTLELGDSALYLCASSLVTGRSSYEQYFGPGTRLTVT.

This chain connects TRBV3-1 (or the pseudogene TRBV3-2) to TRBJ1-2; D remains unclear. V lost 3 bases and J 6 bases, leaving 14 bases between the germline ends. CDR3 length equals 14 residues. Germline loops: CDR1 LGHDT, CDR2 YNNKEL (reference sequence). DNA for the CDR3: TGTGCCAGCAGCCATGGGCTTCTGGCTAATGGCTACACCTTC. Protein: CASSHGLLANGYTF.

The chain joins TRBV11-3 to TRBJ2-2; 10 bases are shared with TRBD1. The CDR3 has 17 amino acids. V shed 5 bases, J shed 4 bases, and the junction held 10 bases outside the gene matches. Germline CDR1 SGHNT, CDR2 YENEEA. CDR3 sequence reads: CASSNSGTGATTGELFF. The DNA of the CDR3 is TGTGCCAGCAGCAATTCTGGGACAGGGGCCACCACCGGGGAGCTGTTTTTT.

The rearrangement uses TRBV21-1 and TRBJ2-1; TRBD1, the D gene given by the table, was not confirmed from the DNA. TRBV21-1 is classified as a pseudogene. The CDR3 length is 16 residues. The CDR3, as DNA: TGTGCCAGCAGCAAAGAACAGGGAGCCCTATACAATGAGCAGTTCTTC. The encoded protein is CASSKEQGALYNEQFF.

CDR3 sequence (DNA): TGTGCCAGCAGCTTAGCACTGGTTAGCACAGATACGCAGTATTTT. Translating gives CASSLALVSTDTQYF. The chain carries TRBV7-2 and TRBJ2-3; D gene uncertain. The V end lost 0 bases, the J end lost 0 bases, and 7 bases lay between the germline ends. This CDR3 region has 15 residues. Germline CDR1 is SGHTA and CDR2 is FQGNSA.

The DNA of the CDR3 is TGTGCCACCTTAGACTACGAGCAGTACTTC. It specifies CATLDYEQYF. This chain uses TRBV28 with TRBJ2-7, with D uncertain. Deletions cut 10 bases from V and 3 bases from J, with 7 bases between. This CDR3 has 10 residues. Germline values: CDR1 MDHEN, CDR2 SYDVKM.

The V gene is TRBV28, the J gene TRBJ1-5; TRBD1 agrees at 8 bases. The V segment lost 6 bases and the J segment 10 bases; nucleotides outside the gene matches: 8. The CDR3 length is 13 residues. Germline CDR1 is MDHEN and CDR2 is SYDVKM. The CDR3 DNA follows: TGTGCCAGCAGACCTCCGGACAGGGATCCCCAGCATTTT. It specifies CASRPPDRDPQHF.

The chain has TRBV19 and TRBJ1-1; TRBD1 matches at 7 bases. The J segment lost 3 bases and the V segment lost 7 bases, leaving 5 bases of the junction unmatched. The CDR3 is 13 amino acids. Germline CDR1 and CDR2: LNHDA and SQIVND (reference sequence). CDR3 nucleotide sequence: TGTGCCAGTACCAGGGACAGCTACACTGAAGCTTTCTTT. This gives the protein CASTRDSYTEAFF. Using reference TRBV19 and TRBJ1-1 for the parts outside the CDR3, the full variable domain is DGGITQSPKYLFRKEGQNVTLSCEQNLNHDAMYWYRQDPGQGLRLIYYSQIVNDFQKGDIAEGYSVSREKKESFPLTVTSAQKNPTAFYLCASTRDSYTEAFFGQGTRLTVV.